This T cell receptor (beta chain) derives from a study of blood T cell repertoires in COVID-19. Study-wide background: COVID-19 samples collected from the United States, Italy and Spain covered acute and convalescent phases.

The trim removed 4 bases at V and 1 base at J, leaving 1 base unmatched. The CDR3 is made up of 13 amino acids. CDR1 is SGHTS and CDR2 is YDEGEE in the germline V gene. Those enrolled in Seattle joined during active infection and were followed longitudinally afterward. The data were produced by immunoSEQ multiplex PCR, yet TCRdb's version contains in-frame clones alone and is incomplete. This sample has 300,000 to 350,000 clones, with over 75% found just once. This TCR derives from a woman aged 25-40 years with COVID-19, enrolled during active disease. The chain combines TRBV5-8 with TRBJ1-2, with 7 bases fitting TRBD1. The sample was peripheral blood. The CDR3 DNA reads TGTGCCAGCAGCGGGACAGTTAACTATGGCTACACCTTC. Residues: CASSGTVNYGYTF.